Listed below are T cell receptor beta chains from one sample, sequenced in a study of CD8 T cells in Susac syndrome. TCRdb called the immunoSEQ multiplex PCR reads again in MiXCR, with one record for every CDR3 protein. The sample has 85,000 to 95,000 distinct CDR3 sequences; around 94% are singletons. The sample was CD4+ T cells from PBMCs. Every receptor here comes from a human donor with Susac syndrome. Both conserved end residues are part of each CDR3. D genes are given only for firm matches. For some rows the clone size is stated as once, few or many, or as a class when expanded; others skip it.

d_call: .; v_call: TRBV28; cdr3_length: 13; j_call: TRBJ1-5; clone_size: .; cdr3_aa: CASSAPGDQPQHF; cdr3_nt: TGTGCCAGCAGTGCGCCGGGGGATCAGCCCCAGCATTTT
d_call: .; v_call: TRBV20-1; cdr3_length: 15; j_call: TRBJ1-1; clone_size: .; cdr3_aa: CSARVEGNIYTEAFF; cdr3_nt: TGCAGTGCTAGAGTTGAGGGAAACATATACACTGAAGCTTTCTTT
d_call: .; v_call: TRBV18; cdr3_length: 15; j_call: TRBJ1-5; clone_size: once; cdr3_aa: CASSPEVGGDQPQHF; cdr3_nt: TGTGCCAGCTCCCCCGAGGTAGGAGGGGACCAGCCCCAGCATTTT
d_call: .; v_call: TRBV30; cdr3_length: 14; j_call: TRBJ1-6; clone_size: .; cdr3_aa: CAWSVELGTSPLHF; cdr3_nt: TGTGCCTGGAGTGTTGAATTGGGAACTTCACCCCTCCACTTT
d_call: TRBD1; v_call: TRBV28; cdr3_length: 13; j_call: TRBJ2-7; clone_size: .; cdr3_aa: CATDAPGGYEQYF; cdr3_nt: TGTGCCACCGATGCACCAGGGGGTTACGAGCAGTACTTC
d_call: TRBD1; v_call: TRBV5-4; cdr3_length: 13; j_call: TRBJ2-7; clone_size: .; cdr3_aa: CASSWQGAHEQYF; cdr3_nt: TGTGCCAGCAGTTGGCAGGGGGCCCACGAGCAGTACTTC
d_call: .; v_call: TRBV20-1; cdr3_length: 14; j_call: TRBJ2-5; clone_size: .; cdr3_aa: CSARGQGGGETQYF; cdr3_nt: TGCAGTGCTAGAGGTCAGGGGGGAGGAGAGACCCAGTACTTC
d_call: .; v_call: TRBV6-5; cdr3_length: 13; j_call: TRBJ1-6; clone_size: few; cdr3_aa: CASSLDLNSPLHF; cdr3_nt: TGTGCCAGCAGTTTAGATCTCAATTCACCCCTCCACTTT
d_call: TRBD2; v_call: TRBV20-1; cdr3_length: 14; j_call: TRBJ2-1; clone_size: .; cdr3_aa: CSAPGLAGGFEQFF; cdr3_nt: TGCAGTGCGCCCGGGCTAGCGGGCGGCTTTGAGCAGTTCTTC
d_call: .; v_call: TRBV20-1; cdr3_length: 12; j_call: TRBJ1-2; clone_size: .; cdr3_aa: CSARGHPNGYTF; cdr3_nt: TGCAGTGCTAGAGGACATCCAAATGGCTACACCTTC
d_call: .; v_call: TRBV30; cdr3_length: 13; j_call: TRBJ2-2; clone_size: .; cdr3_aa: CAWRGSRAGELFF; cdr3_nt: TGTGCCTGGAGAGGCTCCCGCGCCGGGGAGCTGTTTTTT
d_call: .; v_call: TRBV20-1; cdr3_length: 14; j_call: TRBJ2-3; clone_size: .; cdr3_aa: CSAPSRDFTYTQYF; cdr3_nt: TGCAGTGCCCCATCCAGGGATTTCACGTATACGCAGTATTTT
d_call: .; v_call: TRBV23-1; cdr3_length: 16; j_call: TRBJ2-7; clone_size: .; cdr3_aa: CASSQSTRRGCYEQYF; cdr3_nt: TGCGCCAGCAGTCAATCGACCCGGCGGGGTTGCTACGAGCAGTACTTC
d_call: .; v_call: TRBV13; cdr3_length: 12; j_call: TRBJ1-6; clone_size: .; cdr3_aa: CASSLGPDTLHF; cdr3_nt: TGTGCCAGCAGCTTAGGTCCGGACACTCTCCACTTT
d_call: TRBD2; v_call: TRBV4-2; cdr3_length: 15; j_call: TRBJ2-3; clone_size: .; cdr3_aa: CASSQGGGEADTQYF; cdr3_nt: TGTGCCAGCAGCCAGGGCGGGGGAGAGGCAGATACGCAGTATTTT
d_call: .; v_call: TRBV3-1; cdr3_length: 15; j_call: TRBJ2-5; clone_size: .; cdr3_aa: CASSQEDSFQETQYF; cdr3_nt: TGTGCCAGCAGCCAAGAGGACAGTTTTCAAGAGACCCAGTACTTC
d_call: .; v_call: TRBV19; cdr3_length: 18; j_call: TRBJ1-6; clone_size: .; cdr3_aa: CASSRTIQGRLINSPLHF; cdr3_nt: TGTGCCAGTAGCCGAACGATACAAGGACGCCTAATCAATTCACCCCTCCACTTT
d_call: .; v_call: TRBV11-2; cdr3_length: 12; j_call: TRBJ2-7; clone_size: .; cdr3_aa: CASSLDWDEQYF; cdr3_nt: TGTGCCAGCAGCTTAGATTGGGACGAGCAGTACTTC
d_call: TRBD1; v_call: TRBV5-1; cdr3_length: 15; j_call: TRBJ1-6; clone_size: .; cdr3_aa: CASSVGQGAISPLHF; cdr3_nt: TGCGCCAGCAGCGTCGGACAGGGGGCTATTTCACCCCTCCACTTT
d_call: .; v_call: TRBV30; cdr3_length: 13; j_call: TRBJ2-2; clone_size: .; cdr3_aa: CAWTPWETGELFF; cdr3_nt: TGTGCCTGGACCCCCTGGGAGACCGGGGAGCTGTTTTTT
d_call: .; v_call: TRBV6-1; cdr3_length: 16; j_call: TRBJ1-2; clone_size: .; cdr3_aa: CASSPRGAGANYGYTF; cdr3_nt: TGTGCCAGCAGCCCCCGTGGGGCAGGAGCTAACTATGGCTACACCTTC
d_call: .; v_call: TRBV12-3/TRBV12-4; cdr3_length: 14; j_call: TRBJ2-2; clone_size: .; cdr3_aa: CASSVDTRAGELFF; cdr3_nt: TGTGCCAGCAGTGTGGATACCCGGGCGGGGGAGCTGTTTTTT
d_call: .; v_call: TRBV3-1; cdr3_length: 15; j_call: TRBJ2-1; clone_size: .; cdr3_aa: CASSQGREVYNEQFF; cdr3_nt: TGTGCCAGCAGCCAAGGCAGGGAGGTCTACAATGAGCAGTTCTTC
d_call: .; v_call: TRBV5-4; cdr3_length: 11; j_call: TRBJ2-1; clone_size: .; cdr3_aa: CASARTDEQFF; cdr3_nt: TGTGCCAGCGCCCGAACTGATGAGCAGTTCTTC
d_call: .; v_call: TRBV29-1; cdr3_length: 13; j_call: TRBJ1-1; clone_size: .; cdr3_aa: CSVERLMNTEAFF; cdr3_nt: TGCAGCGTTGAACGGCTAATGAACACTGAAGCTTTCTTT
d_call: .; v_call: TRBV30; cdr3_length: 14; j_call: TRBJ1-1; clone_size: few; cdr3_aa: CASSVGRVNTEAFF; cdr3_nt: TGTGCCTCCTCGGTAGGACGCGTGAACACTGAAGCTTTCTTT
d_call: .; v_call: TRBV6-5; cdr3_length: 13; j_call: TRBJ1-1; clone_size: .; cdr3_aa: CASRTGVNTEAFF; cdr3_nt: TGTGCCAGCAGGACCGGGGTGAACACTGAAGCTTTCTTT
d_call: TRBD2; v_call: TRBV7-9; cdr3_length: 15; j_call: TRBJ2-5; clone_size: .; cdr3_aa: CASSLRERGQETQYF; cdr3_nt: TGTGCCAGCAGCCTTCGGGAGCGGGGGCAAGAGACCCAGTACTTC
d_call: .; v_call: TRBV9; cdr3_length: 15; j_call: TRBJ2-2; clone_size: few; cdr3_aa: CASSVGGANTGELFF; cdr3_nt: TGTGCCAGCAGCGTGGGCGGCGCGAACACCGGGGAGCTGTTTTTT
d_call: .; v_call: TRBV24-1; cdr3_length: 11; j_call: TRBJ1-6; clone_size: .; cdr3_aa: CATGVSSPLHF; cdr3_nt: TGTGCCACCGGCGTCAGTTCACCCCTCCACTTT
d_call: .; v_call: TRBV11-2; cdr3_length: 15; j_call: TRBJ2-1; clone_size: .; cdr3_aa: CASIQAGGLPNEQFF; cdr3_nt: TGTGCCAGCATCCAGGCTGGGGGACTGCCCAATGAGCAGTTCTTC
d_call: .; v_call: TRBV2; cdr3_length: 13; j_call: TRBJ2-1; clone_size: .; cdr3_aa: CASSVGANNEQFF; cdr3_nt: TGTGCCAGCAGTGTTGGGGCTAACAATGAGCAGTTCTTC
d_call: TRBD1; v_call: TRBV7-2; cdr3_length: 14; j_call: TRBJ2-1; clone_size: .; cdr3_aa: CASIYRGLSNEQFF; cdr3_nt: TGTGCCAGCATTTACAGGGGGCTCAGCAATGAGCAGTTCTTC
d_call: .; v_call: TRBV29-1; cdr3_length: 12; j_call: TRBJ1-1; clone_size: .; cdr3_aa: CSVRIMNTEAFF; cdr3_nt: TGCAGCGTTCGAATCATGAACACTGAAGCTTTCTTT
d_call: .; v_call: TRBV11-2; cdr3_length: 15; j_call: TRBJ2-7; clone_size: .; cdr3_aa: CASSLISGSSYEQYF; cdr3_nt: TGTGCCAGCAGCTTGATATCCGGTAGCTCCTACGAGCAGTACTTC
d_call: TRBD2; v_call: TRBV24-1; cdr3_length: 15; j_call: TRBJ2-5; clone_size: .; cdr3_aa: CATSLGLAGGETQYF; cdr3_nt: TGTGCCACCAGTCTGGGACTAGCGGGAGGGGAGACCCAGTACTTC
d_call: .; v_call: TRBV20-1; cdr3_length: 15; j_call: TRBJ2-4; clone_size: .; cdr3_aa: CSAGPARVAKNIQYF; cdr3_nt: TGCAGTGCCGGCCCGGCCAGGGTAGCCAAAAACATTCAGTACTTC
d_call: .; v_call: TRBV5-6; cdr3_length: 13; j_call: TRBJ1-6; clone_size: .; cdr3_aa: CASSLIRGSPLHF; cdr3_nt: TGTGCCAGCAGCTTGATACGGGGTTCACCCCTCCACTTT
d_call: .; v_call: TRBV6-2/TRBV6-3; cdr3_length: 12; j_call: TRBJ2-7; clone_size: .; cdr3_aa: CASTRDTYEQYF; cdr3_nt: TGTGCCAGCACAAGGGACACTTACGAGCAGTACTTC
d_call: TRBD1; v_call: TRBV27; cdr3_length: 14; j_call: TRBJ2-7; clone_size: once; cdr3_aa: CASSLGTGENEQYF; cdr3_nt: TGTGCCAGCAGCCTCGGGACAGGGGAAAACGAGCAGTACTTC
d_call: .; v_call: TRBV20-1; cdr3_length: 15; j_call: TRBJ1-5; clone_size: .; cdr3_aa: CSAVPRAGGNQPQHF; cdr3_nt: TGCAGTGCTGTCCCCCGGGCCGGGGGCAATCAGCCCCAGCATTTT
d_call: .; v_call: TRBV7-2; cdr3_length: 15; j_call: TRBJ2-7; clone_size: .; cdr3_aa: CASTPQGGAGYEQYF; cdr3_nt: TGTGCCAGCACCCCTCAAGGTGGAGCAGGCTACGAGCAGTACTTC
d_call: .; v_call: TRBV23-1; cdr3_length: 15; j_call: TRBJ2-5; clone_size: .; cdr3_aa: CASLGAGRPQETQYF; cdr3_nt: TGCGCCAGCCTAGGGGCAGGGCGGCCCCAAGAGACCCAGTACTTC
d_call: .; v_call: TRBV24-1; cdr3_length: 15; j_call: TRBJ1-2; clone_size: .; cdr3_aa: CATSEGGDPPDGYTF; cdr3_nt: TGTGCCACCAGTGAAGGCGGGGACCCCCCGGATGGCTACACCTTC
d_call: .; v_call: TRBV11-3; cdr3_length: 15; j_call: TRBJ2-6; clone_size: .; cdr3_aa: CASSLGVTGANVLTF; cdr3_nt: TGTGCCAGCAGCTTGGGAGTCACTGGGGCCAACGTCCTGACTTTC
d_call: .; v_call: TRBV7-6; cdr3_length: 14; j_call: TRBJ1-6; clone_size: .; cdr3_aa: CASSLDHLGSPLHF; cdr3_nt: TGTGCCAGCAGCTTAGATCACTTGGGTTCACCCCTCCACTTT
d_call: .; v_call: TRBV10-2; cdr3_length: 12; j_call: TRBJ2-4; clone_size: .; cdr3_aa: CASSESGNIQYF; cdr3_nt: TGCGCCAGCAGTGAGTCAGGAAACATTCAGTACTTC
d_call: TRBD2; v_call: TRBV14; cdr3_length: 16; j_call: TRBJ2-7; clone_size: .; cdr3_aa: CASSQTTGTSRYEQYF; cdr3_nt: TGTGCCAGCAGCCAAACGACCGGGACTAGTCGATACGAGCAGTACTTC
d_call: TRBD1; v_call: TRBV7-8; cdr3_length: 14; j_call: TRBJ2-7; clone_size: .; cdr3_aa: CASSRRQGPYEQYF; cdr3_nt: TGTGCCAGCAGCCGACGACAGGGCCCCTACGAGCAGTACTTC
d_call: TRBD1; v_call: TRBV4-1; cdr3_length: 16; j_call: TRBJ1-5; clone_size: .; cdr3_aa: CASSQPTGASNQPQHF; cdr3_nt: TGCGCCAGCAGCCAACCGACAGGGGCTAGCAATCAGCCCCAGCATTTT
d_call: .; v_call: TRBV30; cdr3_length: 13; j_call: TRBJ1-2; clone_size: .; cdr3_aa: CAWSVAGEAGYTF; cdr3_nt: TGTGCCTGGAGTGTGGCAGGGGAGGCTGGCTACACCTTC
d_call: .; v_call: TRBV30; cdr3_length: 15; j_call: TRBJ1-5; clone_size: .; cdr3_aa: CAWSVEVGKYQPQHF; cdr3_nt: TGTGCCTGGAGTGTAGAGGTGGGGAAATACCAGCCCCAGCATTTT
d_call: .; v_call: TRBV9; cdr3_length: 12; j_call: TRBJ2-7; clone_size: .; cdr3_aa: CASSAGHYEQYF; cdr3_nt: TGTGCCAGCAGCGCGGGACACTACGAGCAGTACTTC
d_call: .; v_call: TRBV9; cdr3_length: 15; j_call: TRBJ2-5; clone_size: .; cdr3_aa: CASSANPGLAETQYF; cdr3_nt: TGTGCCAGCAGCGCTAATCCTGGGCTAGCAGAGACCCAGTACTTC
d_call: .; v_call: TRBV28; cdr3_length: 15; j_call: TRBJ2-1; clone_size: .; cdr3_aa: CASSFRGTFYNEQFF; cdr3_nt: TGTGCCAGCAGTTTCCGGGGGACCTTCTACAATGAGCAGTTCTTC
d_call: .; v_call: TRBV30; cdr3_length: 15; j_call: TRBJ2-3; clone_size: .; cdr3_aa: CAPPALRRRTDTQYF; cdr3_nt: TGTGCCCCGCCCGCGCTTCGAAGGCGCACAGATACGCAGTATTTT
d_call: TRBD1; v_call: TRBV5-1; cdr3_length: 13; j_call: TRBJ2-7; clone_size: .; cdr3_aa: CASSLGTGYEQYF; cdr3_nt: TGCGCCAGCAGCTTGGGGACAGGCTACGAGCAGTACTTC
d_call: .; v_call: TRBV9; cdr3_length: 17; j_call: TRBJ1-3; clone_size: once; cdr3_aa: CASSDHDLPSSENTIYF; cdr3_nt: TGTGCCAGCAGCGACCACGATCTCCCGAGCTCTGAAAACACCATATATTTT
d_call: TRBD2; v_call: TRBV30; cdr3_length: 16; j_call: TRBJ2-7; clone_size: once; cdr3_aa: CAWSTVGGPFSYEQYF; cdr3_nt: TGTGCCTGGAGTACGGTGGGAGGGCCTTTCTCCTACGAGCAGTACTTC